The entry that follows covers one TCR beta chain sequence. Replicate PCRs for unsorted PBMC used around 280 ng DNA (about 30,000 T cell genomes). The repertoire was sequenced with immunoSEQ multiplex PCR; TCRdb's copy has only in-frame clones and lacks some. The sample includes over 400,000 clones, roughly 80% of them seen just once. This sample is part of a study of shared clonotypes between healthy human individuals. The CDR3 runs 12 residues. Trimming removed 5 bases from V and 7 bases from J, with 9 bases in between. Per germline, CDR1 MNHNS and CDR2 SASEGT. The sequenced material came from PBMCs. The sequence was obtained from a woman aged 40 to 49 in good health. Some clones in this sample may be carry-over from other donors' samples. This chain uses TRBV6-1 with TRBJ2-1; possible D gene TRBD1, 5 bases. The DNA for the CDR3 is TGTGCCAGCAGTTTAGGGGTGAATGAGCAGTTCTTC. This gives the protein CASSLGVNEQFF.